These T cell receptor beta chains were read from a single sample in a study of OX40 agonist ivuxolimab in advanced cancers. Sequencing was performed with immunoSEQ multiplex PCR; in TCRdb, only in-frame clones are kept and a portion is missing. The data show about 14,000 clones, roughly nine tenths seen once. The specimen was CD4+ or CD8+ T cells sorted from blood, collected in a trial of the OX40 agonist ivuxolimab. The source is an adult with an advanced solid tumor such as melanoma, head and neck, liver or kidney cancer. Both conserved end residues are trimmed from each CDR3. D genes are given only for firm matches. The size field is filled for only some rows; it gives once, few, many or a size class.

CDR3: ASSFSGGGPGNTIY
V: TRBV27
D: .
size: .
J: TRBJ1-3

CDR3: ASRGGQRIEQF
V: TRBV11-2
D: .
size: .
J: TRBJ2-1

CDR3: ASSKTSGGHWEQY
V: TRBV4-1
D: TRBD2
size: once
J: TRBJ2-7

CDR3: SVGDRVSTNEKLF
V: TRBV29-1
D: TRBD1
size: .
J: TRBJ1-4

CDR3: ASSPGGEQY
V: TRBV18
D: .
size: .
J: TRBJ2-7

CDR3: ASSWTTNTGELF
V: TRBV7-7
D: .
size: .
J: TRBJ2-2

CDR3: ASSYVNQETQY
V: TRBV6-5
D: .
size: .
J: TRBJ2-5

CDR3: ASSMFRGTEAF
V: TRBV19
D: .
size: .
J: TRBJ1-1

CDR3: ASRAAGAINEKLF
V: TRBV28
D: .
size: .
J: TRBJ1-4

CDR3: ASSSRGTGNTEAF
V: TRBV19
D: TRBD1
size: few
J: TRBJ1-1

CDR3: ASSLATDYEQY
V: TRBV7-2
D: .
size: once
J: TRBJ2-7

CDR3: ASGPYQGGETQY
V: TRBV12-5
D: .
size: .
J: TRBJ2-5

CDR3: ASSLGTREQY
V: TRBV11-2
D: .
size: .
J: TRBJ2-7

CDR3: ASSHQGELTEAF
V: TRBV28
D: TRBD1
size: once
J: TRBJ1-1

CDR3: ASSLEGPGGSPLH
V: TRBV27
D: TRBD1
size: .
J: TRBJ1-6

CDR3: ASSLWGRGNTGELF
V: TRBV27
D: .
size: large
J: TRBJ2-2

CDR3: ASSSWGLDSYNEQF
V: TRBV10-2
D: .
size: .
J: TRBJ2-1

CDR3: ASSFAPGETQY
V: TRBV5-8
D: .
size: once
J: TRBJ2-5

CDR3: ASSPSAGGPNEQF
V: TRBV5-1
D: TRBD2
size: once
J: TRBJ2-1

CDR3: ASSEAGLADYEQY
V: TRBV7-9
D: TRBD2
size: .
J: TRBJ2-7

CDR3: ASSFSGEQY
V: TRBV5-6
D: .
size: .
J: TRBJ2-7

CDR3: ASSQGATNEKLF
V: TRBV28
D: .
size: .
J: TRBJ1-4

CDR3: ATPAGDGYEQY
V: TRBV19
D: TRBD2
size: .
J: TRBJ2-7

CDR3: ASVGTSGYEQY
V: TRBV2
D: TRBD2
size: .
J: TRBJ2-7

CDR3: ASSGTPLEDTEAF
V: TRBV6-5
D: .
size: .
J: TRBJ1-1

CDR3: ASKGQNTGELF
V: TRBV9
D: .
size: .
J: TRBJ2-2

CDR3: ASRTTGGLTQY
V: TRBV28
D: TRBD1
size: .
J: TRBJ2-5

CDR3: ATERWDGYT
V: TRBV7-6
D: .
size: .
J: TRBJ1-2